What follows are 14 T cell receptor beta chains derived from one specimen sequenced in a study of T-cell reconstitution after alpha-beta-depleted transplantation in children (dated by TCRdb to 2015 to 2016). Library preparation used PCR. The sequencer listed for this sample is Illumina HiSeq 2500. TCR libraries were prepared with molecular barcoding, using unique molecular identifiers to normalize TCRbeta repertoire quantification. TCRdb trimmed public reads at Q25 via fastp, called clones via MiXCR and kept in-frame beta chains. Records with the same CDR3 protein are collapsed into one entry carrying the most frequent genes and DNA. The sample table lists around 96,000 distinct CDR3 sequences, over 9% of them with a count of one. Approximately 15% of the sample goes to the ten largest clones. The sample was PBMCs from the stem cell graft donor, taken from the stem cell graft. The receptor source for this set is a human donor who donated a stem cell graft to a child with inherited bone marrow failure.

There are a few counts of this clonotype. V and J are TRBV7-2 and TRBJ2-1, with TRBD1 as a possible D gene (5 bases). Trimming pared 3 bases from V and 6 bases from J, leaving 9 bases between. CDR1 is SGHTA and CDR2 is FQGNSA in the germline V gene. The CDR3 covers 13 residues. DNA of the CDR3: TGTGCCAGCAGCTTCCAGGGTATCAATGAGCAGTTCTTC. It encodes CASSFQGINEQFF.

The DNA for the CDR3 is TGCGCCAGCAGCCAACCCGCGGCAGGGGGTGACTATGGCTACACCTTC. Translation: CASSQPAAGGDYGYTF. This chain links TRBV4-1 with TRBJ1-2, with 7 bases matching TRBD1. Germline-derived CDR1 and CDR2 are MGHRA and YSYEKL. The length of the CDR3 is 16 residues. Trimming removed 2 bases from V and 3 bases from J; junction bases left unmatched: 9.

The sample holds many counts of this clonotype. The chain couples TRBV7-9 to TRBJ1-2; D is possibly TRBD1 (6 bases). V lost 6 bases to trimming and J lost 6 bases, with 20 bases between them. CDR1 and CDR2 from the germline V gene are SEHNR and FQNEAQ (reference sequence). CDR3 length: 15 residues. The CDR3 is CASSYGLQGWDGYTF. CDR3 nucleotides: TGTGCCAGCAGTTACGGTCTTCAGGGGTGGGATGGCTACACCTTC.

This clonotype was counted many times. The rearrangement joins TRBV3-1 to TRBJ2-5, with D possibly TRBD1 on 6 matching bases. Germline values: CDR1 LGHDT, CDR2 YNNKEL (reference sequence). The CDR3 runs 16 residues. The V gene lost 1 base and the J gene lost 5 bases, with 17 bases spanning the gap. The CDR3 coding sequence is TGTGCCAGCAGCCAAGTGACGCAGGGGACCGGCGAGACCCAGTACTTC. Amino acids: CASSQVTQGTGETQYF.

This clonotype was detected ten times or more. The chain uses TRBV5-1 and TRBJ2-2, with D perhaps assigned TRBD1 or TRBD2 (5 bases each). The germline CDR1 and CDR2 sequences are SGHRS and YFSETQ. Trimming pared 3 bases from V and 5 bases from J, leaving 14 bases between. The CDR3 is 15 residues long. CDR3 amino acids: CASSSYWDQTGELFF. The CDR3 bases are TGCGCCAGCAGCTCATATTGGGACCAAACCGGGGAGCTGTTTTTT.

This clonotype was observed at least ten times. This sequence joins TRBV20-1 and TRBJ1-3; no clear D. The length of the CDR3 is 11 residues. V lost 5 bases to trimming and J lost 8 bases, with 10 bases between them. In germline, CDR1 is DFQATT, CDR2 SNEGSKA (reference sequence). CDR3 sequence reads: CSAATEDTIYF. For the CDR3, the DNA is TGCAGTGCTGCAACAGAGGACACCATATATTTT.

This chain joins TRBV7-3 and TRBJ2-2, with D possibly being TRBD1 or TRBD2 (5 bases each). The CDR3 runs 15 residues. CDR1 and CDR2 (germline): SGHTA, FQGTGA. V was shortened by 5 bases and J by 0 bases, with 10 bases between the two germline ends. The CDR3 DNA sequence: TGTGCCAGCAGCCCCAGAGGGGCGAACACCGGGGAGCTGTTTTTT. It is translated as CASSPRGANTGELFF.

This clonotype was observed many times. J is TRBJ2-6 and V is TRBV7-2, with D perhaps assigned TRBD1 or TRBD2 (5 bases each). V lost 3 bases and J lost 0, with 12 bases in between. CDR1 is SGHTA and CDR2 is FQGNSA in the germline V gene. The CDR3 covers 17 residues. The DNA for the CDR3 is TGTGCCAGCAGCTTGGGCAGGGCGGGCTCTGGGGCCAACGTCCTGACTTTC. It yields the protein CASSLGRAGSGANVLTF.

At least ten counts were recorded for this clonotype. The chain is built from TRBV2 and TRBJ2-5; D might be TRBD2 (5 bases). The CDR3 extends over 14 amino acids. The germline CDR1 and CDR2 sequences are SNHLY and FYNNEI. V lost 10 bases, J lost 2 bases, and 17 bases lay in between. CDR3: CAISLEASQETQYF. The CDR3 DNA reads as TGTGCCATCTCCCTGGAGGCAAGTCAAGAGACCCAGTACTTC. Complete variable domain (other parts from reference TRBV2 and TRBJ2-5): EPEVTQTPSHQVTQMGQEVILRCVPISNHLYFYWYRQILGQKVEFLVSFYNNEISEKSEIFDDQFSVERPDGSNFTLKIRSTKLEDSAMYFCAISLEASQETQYFGPGTRLLVL.

This clonotype was found many times. J is TRBJ2-7 and V is TRBV7-2, with a tentative D call TRBD2 (5 bases). This CDR3 has 15 residues. Trimming removed 5 bases from V and 5 bases from J, with 19 bases in between. Germline CDR1 SGHTA, CDR2 FQGNSA. The CDR3 DNA sequence: TGTGCCAGCAGCGTGCGGGTCGGAGTTTCAAACGAGCAGTACTTC. This gives the protein CASSVRVGVSNEQYF.

This clonotype appeared many times. V is TRBV12-3 or TRBV12-4 and J is TRBJ2-3; 13 bases are a match to TRBD2. The CDR3 has 16 residues. With 7 bases clipped from V and 4 bases from J, the junction kept 8 bases outside the gene matches. This chain's CDR3 is CASTSSGLAGADTQYF. The CDR3 coding sequence is TGTGCCAGCACCTCGAGCGGACTAGCGGGAGCAGATACGCAGTATTTT.

In its sample, this clonotype was seen many times. This rearrangement joins TRBV21-1 to TRBJ2-1. TRBV21-1 represents a pseudogene. The CDR3 contains 17 residues. The CDR3 DNA is TGTGCCAGCAGCAAACCCCTTGCTAGGAGTCCCTTCAATGAGCAGTTCTTC. Amino acid sequence: CASSKPLARSPFNEQFF.

This clonotype showed up many times. The chain joins TRBV29-1 to TRBJ2-1, with D perhaps TRBD2 (6 bases). Trimming cost V 1 base and J 4 bases, with 11 bases left between them. Germline CDR1 reads SQVTM; CDR2 reads ANQGSEA. This CDR3 region has 14 residues. CDR3 region: CSVEGLARYNEQFF. In nucleotides, the CDR3 is TGCAGCGTTGAAGGGCTAGCGAGGTACAATGAGCAGTTCTTC.

This clonotype was observed at least ten times. The rearrangement joins TRBV11-2 to TRBJ2-5; D may be TRBD2 (5 bases). The ends were cut back, 6 bases at V and 6 bases at J, with 17 bases in the middle. The CDR3 runs 14 residues. Per germline, CDR1 SGHAT and CDR2 FQNNGV. CDR3 sequence (DNA): TGTGCCAGCAGTCCAGGACTGGGTATCAAGACCCAGTACTTC. Translating gives CASSPGLGIKTQYF.